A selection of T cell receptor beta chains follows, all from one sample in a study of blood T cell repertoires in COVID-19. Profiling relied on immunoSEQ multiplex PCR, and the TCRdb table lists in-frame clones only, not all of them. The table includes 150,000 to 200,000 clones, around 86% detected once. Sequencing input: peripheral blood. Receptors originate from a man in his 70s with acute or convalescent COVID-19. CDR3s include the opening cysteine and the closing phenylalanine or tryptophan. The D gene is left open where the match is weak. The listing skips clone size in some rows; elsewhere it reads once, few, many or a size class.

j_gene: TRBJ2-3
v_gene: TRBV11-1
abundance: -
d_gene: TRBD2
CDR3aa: CASSLWASGGTDTQYF
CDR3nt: TGTGCCAGCAGCTTATGGGCTAGCGGGGGGACGGATACGCAGTATTTT

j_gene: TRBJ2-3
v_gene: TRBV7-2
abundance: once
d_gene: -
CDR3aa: CASSPRTPSTDTQYF
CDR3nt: TGTGCCAGCAGCCCCCGGACTCCGAGCACAGATACGCAGTATTTT

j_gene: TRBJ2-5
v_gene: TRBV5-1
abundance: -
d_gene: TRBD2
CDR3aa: CASSWLTSWGETQYF
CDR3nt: TGCGCCAGCAGCTGGCTGACTAGCTGGGGAGAGACCCAGTACTTC

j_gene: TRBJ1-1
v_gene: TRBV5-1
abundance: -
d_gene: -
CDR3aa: CASSPRDPENTEAFF
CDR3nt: TGCGCCAGCAGCCCCCGGGATCCAGAGAACACTGAAGCTTTCTTT

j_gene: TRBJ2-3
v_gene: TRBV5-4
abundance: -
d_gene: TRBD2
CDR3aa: CASSLGPPSGRTDTQYF
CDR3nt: TGTGCCAGCAGCTTGGGGCCCCCTAGCGGCCGCACAGATACGCAGTATTTT

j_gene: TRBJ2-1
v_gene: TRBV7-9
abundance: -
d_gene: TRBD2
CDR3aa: CASSHPSGSSHEQFF
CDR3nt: TGTGCCAGCAGCCACCCTAGCGGGAGTAGCCATGAGCAGTTCTTC

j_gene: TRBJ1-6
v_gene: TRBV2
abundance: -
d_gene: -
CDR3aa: CASAGQVGNSPLHF
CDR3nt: TGTGCCAGCGCGGGGCAGGTGGGGAATTCACCCCTCCACTTT

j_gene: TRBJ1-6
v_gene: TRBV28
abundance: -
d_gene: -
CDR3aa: CASKGQGSPLHF
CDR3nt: TGTGCCAGCAAGGGGCAAGGTTCACCCCTCCACTTT

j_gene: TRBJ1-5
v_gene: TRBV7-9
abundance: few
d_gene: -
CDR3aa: CASSLAEVQPQHF
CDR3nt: TGTGCCAGCAGCTTAGCGGAGGTTCAGCCCCAGCATTTT

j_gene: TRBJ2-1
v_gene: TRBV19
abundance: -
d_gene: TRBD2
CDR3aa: CASSTYRTSGTSYNEQFF
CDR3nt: TGTGCCAGTAGTACCTATCGGACTAGCGGGACATCCTACAATGAGCAGTTCTTC

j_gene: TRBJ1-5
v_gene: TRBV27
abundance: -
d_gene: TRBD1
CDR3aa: CASSLTGLRPQHF
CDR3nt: TGTGCCAGCAGCCTGACAGGGCTGCGGCCCCAGCATTTT

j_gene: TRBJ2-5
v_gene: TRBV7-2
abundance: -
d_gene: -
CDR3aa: CASSLGAYGEVETQYF
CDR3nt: TGTGCCAGCAGCTTGGGCGCATACGGGGAGGTGGAGACCCAGTACTTC

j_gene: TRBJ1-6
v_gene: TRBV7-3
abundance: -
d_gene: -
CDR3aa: CASSLQGMVSPLHF
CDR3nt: TGTGCCAGCAGCCTCCAGGGTATGGTGTCACCCCTCCACTTT

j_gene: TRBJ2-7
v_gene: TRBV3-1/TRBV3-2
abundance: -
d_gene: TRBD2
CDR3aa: CASSGGGEQYF
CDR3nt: TGTGCCAGCAGCGGGGGAGGGGAGCAGTACTTC

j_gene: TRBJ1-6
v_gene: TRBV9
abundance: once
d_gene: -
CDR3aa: CASCSGGSSYNSPLHF
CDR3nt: TGTGCCAGCTGCTCCGGGGGGAGCTCCTATAATTCACCCCTCCACTTT

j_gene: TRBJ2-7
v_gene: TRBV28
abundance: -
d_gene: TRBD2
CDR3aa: CASSPFGRFEQYF
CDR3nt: TGTGCCAGCAGCCCTTTCGGGAGGTTCGAGCAGTACTTC

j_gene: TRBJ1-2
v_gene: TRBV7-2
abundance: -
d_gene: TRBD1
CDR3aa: CASHRGHYGYTF
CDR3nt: TGTGCCAGTCACAGGGGGCATTATGGCTACACCTTC

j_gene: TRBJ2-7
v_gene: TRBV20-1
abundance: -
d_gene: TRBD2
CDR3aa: CSASGLAGAYEQYF
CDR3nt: TGCAGTGCTAGTGGACTAGCGGGTGCCTACGAGCAGTACTTC

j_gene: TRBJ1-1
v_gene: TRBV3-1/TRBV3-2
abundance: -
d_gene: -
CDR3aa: CASSQVAAEAFF
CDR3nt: TGTGCCAGCAGCCAAGTAGCCGCTGAAGCTTTCTTT

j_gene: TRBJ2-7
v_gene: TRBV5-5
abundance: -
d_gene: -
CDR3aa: CASSTTAYEQYF
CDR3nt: TGTGCCAGCAGCACAACAGCCTACGAGCAGTACTTC

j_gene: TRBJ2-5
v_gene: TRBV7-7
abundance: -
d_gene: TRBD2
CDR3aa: CASSSLLGLAGVQETQYF
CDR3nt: TGTGCCAGCAGCTCCCTGTTAGGACTAGCGGGGGTCCAAGAGACCCAGTACTTC

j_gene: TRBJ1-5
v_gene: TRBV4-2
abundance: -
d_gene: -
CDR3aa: CASSQYNQPQHF
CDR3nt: TGTGCCAGCAGCCAATATAATCAGCCCCAGCATTTT

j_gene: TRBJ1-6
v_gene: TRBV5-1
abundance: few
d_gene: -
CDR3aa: CASSSVFTGGSPLHF
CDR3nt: TGCGCCAGCAGCTCCGTCTTTACGGGGGGATCACCCCTCCACTTT

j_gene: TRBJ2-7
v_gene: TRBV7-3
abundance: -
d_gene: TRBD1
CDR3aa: CASSYSGQGTEQYF
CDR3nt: TGTGCCAGCAGCTACTCCGGACAGGGTACGGAGCAGTACTTC

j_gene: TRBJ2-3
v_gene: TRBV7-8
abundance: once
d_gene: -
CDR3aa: CASSPLRQVPGTQYF
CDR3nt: TGTGCCAGCAGCCCCCTACGACAGGTCCCGGGTACGCAGTATTTT

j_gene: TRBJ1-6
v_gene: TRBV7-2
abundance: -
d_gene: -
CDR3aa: CASSVAGANSPLHF
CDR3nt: TGTGCCAGCAGCGTTGCGGGGGCTAATTCACCCCTCCACTTT

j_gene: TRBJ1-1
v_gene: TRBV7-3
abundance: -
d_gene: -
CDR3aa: CASSLTGQTLKGFF
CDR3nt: TGTGCCAGCAGCTTAACCGGACAGACCCTAAAGGGTTTCTTT

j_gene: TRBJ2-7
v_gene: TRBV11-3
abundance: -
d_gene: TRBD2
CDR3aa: CASSLGTSAGNVYEQYF
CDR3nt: TGTGCCAGCAGCTTAGGGACTAGCGCAGGTAACGTCTACGAGCAGTACTTC

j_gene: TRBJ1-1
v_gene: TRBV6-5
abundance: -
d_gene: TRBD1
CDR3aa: CASRKTGKFVAFF
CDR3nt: TGTGCCAGCAGGAAGACAGGGAAATTCGTAGCTTTCTTT

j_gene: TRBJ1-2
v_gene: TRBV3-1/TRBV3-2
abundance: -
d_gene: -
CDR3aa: CASSPQMRESSGGYTF
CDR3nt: TGTGCCAGCAGCCCCCAGATGAGGGAATCTTCTGGGGGCTACACCTTC

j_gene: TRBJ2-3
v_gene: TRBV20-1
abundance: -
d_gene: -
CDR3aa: CSAPRGDTQYF
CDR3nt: TGCAGTGCTCCTAGGGGAGATACGCAGTATTTT

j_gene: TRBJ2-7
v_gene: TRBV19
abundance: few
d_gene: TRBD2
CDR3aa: CASRSGGSSYEQYF
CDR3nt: TGTGCCAGTAGGTCGGGGGGGAGCTCCTACGAGCAGTACTTC

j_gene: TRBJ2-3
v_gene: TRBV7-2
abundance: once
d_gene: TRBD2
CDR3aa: CASSPEASGGDTQYF
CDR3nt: TGTGCCAGCAGCCCAGAGGCTAGCGGGGGGGATACGCAGTATTTT

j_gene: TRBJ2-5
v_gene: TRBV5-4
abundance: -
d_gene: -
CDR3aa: CASSYRGPQETQYF
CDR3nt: TGTGCCAGCAGCTACCGCGGTCCCCAAGAGACCCAGTACTTC

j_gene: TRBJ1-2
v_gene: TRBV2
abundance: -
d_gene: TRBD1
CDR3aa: CASSDQGAGYGYTF
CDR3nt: TGTGCCAGCAGTGATCAGGGGGCCGGCTATGGCTACACCTTC

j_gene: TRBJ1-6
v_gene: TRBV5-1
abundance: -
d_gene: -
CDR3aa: CASSLAPPRYSPLHF
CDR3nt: TGCGCCAGCAGCTTGGCCCCCCCGCGCTATTCACCCCTCCACTTT

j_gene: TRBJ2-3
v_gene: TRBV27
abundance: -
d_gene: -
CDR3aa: CASSLAWEATQYF
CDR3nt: TGTGCCAGCAGTTTGGCGTGGGAGGCTACGCAGTATTTT

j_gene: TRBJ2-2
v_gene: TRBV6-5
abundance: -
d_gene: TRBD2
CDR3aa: CASSKLSGREGELFF
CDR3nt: TGTGCCAGCAGCAAATTGAGCGGGAGGGAGGGGGAGCTGTTTTTT

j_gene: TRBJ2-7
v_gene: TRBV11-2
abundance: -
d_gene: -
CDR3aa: CASSLDRTVSYEQYF
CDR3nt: TGTGCCAGCAGCTTAGATCGAACGGTCTCCTACGAGCAGTACTTC

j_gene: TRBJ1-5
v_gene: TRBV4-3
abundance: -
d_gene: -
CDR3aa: CASSQDWSEEPQHF
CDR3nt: TGCGCCAGCAGCCAAGATTGGTCAGAGGAGCCCCAGCATTTT

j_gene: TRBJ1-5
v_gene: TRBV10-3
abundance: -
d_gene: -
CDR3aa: CAIRGCISCNQPQHF
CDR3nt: TGTGCCATCCGTGGATGTATCAGTTGCAATCAGCCCCAGCATTTT

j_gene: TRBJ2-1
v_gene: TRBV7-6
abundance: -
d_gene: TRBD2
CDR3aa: CASSRVVIAGSYNEQFF
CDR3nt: TGTGCCAGCTCCAGGGTTGTTATAGCGGGGTCCTACAATGAGCAGTTCTTC

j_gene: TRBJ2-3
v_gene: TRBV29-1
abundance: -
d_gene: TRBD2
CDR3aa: CSVEGKITSGNYTDTQYF
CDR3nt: TGCAGCGTTGAAGGGAAGATTACTAGCGGGAACTACACAGATACGCAGTATTTT

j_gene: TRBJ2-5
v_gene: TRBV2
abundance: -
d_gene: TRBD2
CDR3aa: CATTRGRGWSETQYF
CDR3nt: TGTGCCACCACCCGGGGGAGGGGATGGAGTGAGACCCAGTACTTC

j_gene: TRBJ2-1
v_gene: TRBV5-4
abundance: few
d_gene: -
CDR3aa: CASTQGIAYNEQFF
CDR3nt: TGTGCCAGCACCCAGGGGATTGCCTACAATGAGCAGTTCTTC

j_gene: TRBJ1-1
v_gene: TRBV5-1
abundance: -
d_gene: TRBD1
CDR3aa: CASSPGQMNTEAFF
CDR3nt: TGCGCCAGCAGCCCGGGACAGATGAACACTGAAGCTTTCTTT